This T cell receptor beta chain derives from a study of response to subunit inactivated influenza vaccine. TCRdb ran MiXCR on the RT-PCR reads and lists one entry per CDR3 protein. Of about 170,000 distinct CDR3 sequences in the sample, roughly 12% were seen once. V was trimmed by 3 bases and J by 0 bases, leaving 9 bases between them. CDR3 length: 15 amino acids. Germline lookup yields CDR1 ENHRY and CDR2 SYGVKD. Another study also made use of these data, one on T cells expressing NK-cell markers. That paper adds: TCR beta cDNA was generated via 5'RACE template switching incorporating UMIs.

Source: CD8+ T cells sorted from PBMCs, taken 12 days after vaccination. This receptor was obtained from a man aged 50-59 years who received an inactivated influenza vaccine. The chain employs TRBV10-3 and TRBJ1-5; no firm D call. CDR3: CAISEGENSNQPQHF. CDR3 sequence (DNA): TGTGCCATCAGTGAAGGAGAGAATAGCAATCAGCCCCAGCATTTT.